The 8 T cell receptor beta chains in this list originate from one sample, sequenced in a study of T cell changes during pregnancy in multiple sclerosis. Clones were sequenced by immunoSEQ multiplex PCR, and TCRdb holds only the in-frame ones, with some missing. The sample lists 45,000 to 50,000 clones; almost 95% were seen once. The sample consisted of CD4+ T cells from peripheral blood mononuclear cells, taken in the second trimester of pregnancy. The receptors come from a female donor in good health, enrolled as a control in a pregnancy study.

V is TRBV11-2 and J is TRBJ2-5, with D perhaps matching TRBD2 (5 bases). The length of the CDR3 is 14 residues. The V end lost 5 bases, the J end lost 3 bases, and 13 bases lay between the germline ends. The germline CDR1 and CDR2 sequences are SGHAT and FQNNGV. As DNA, the CDR3 is TGTGCCAGCAGCCGGCTCCGGGGAAAAGAGACCCAGTACTTC. It translates to CASSRLRGKETQYF.

The chain recombines TRBV7-9 with TRBJ1-2; tentative D call: TRBD1 (6 bases). V shed 3 bases and J shed 8 bases, with 13 bases lying between them. The germline V gene has CDR1 SEHNR and CDR2 FQNEAQ (reference sequence). The CDR3 loop spans 13 amino acids. CDR3 DNA: TGTGCCAGCAGCTTCCGGGACAACCTGGGCTACACCTTC. Translating it yields CASSFRDNLGYTF.

V is TRBV27 and J is TRBJ1-1, with 7 bases aligning to TRBD1. The germline V gene has CDR1 MNHEY and CDR2 SMNVEV (reference sequence). CDR3 size: 11 residues. The DNA for the CDR3 is TGTGTTTCGACAGGGAGCCCTGAAGCTTTCTTT. This sequence encodes CVSTGSPEAFF.

The chain couples TRBV23-1 to TRBJ1-5; D not resolved. TRBV23-1 is an open reading frame whose function is uncertain. Trimming shortened V by 6 bases and J by 2 bases, and 14 bases separated the two germline ends. The CDR3 totals 15 residues. The CDR3: CASRDPGGGNQPQHF. The CDR3 DNA reads as TGCGCCAGCAGAGACCCCGGCGGAGGCAATCAGCCCCAGCATTTT.

This clone was seen a handful of times. The chain uses TRBV2 and TRBJ2-3, with TRBD2 matching 7 bases. CDR3 length: 14 amino acids. Trimming cost V 4 bases and J 4 bases; bases outside gene matches: 5. Germline-derived CDR1 and CDR2 are SNHLY and FYNNEI. As DNA, the CDR3 is TGTGCCAGCAGTGTCGGGGGGATTGCAGATACGCAGTATTTT. This codes for CASSVGGIADTQYF.

The CDR3 sequence: CASSPMNSYNEQFF. The CDR3 DNA reads as TGTGCCAGCAGCCCTATGAACAGCTACAATGAGCAGTTCTTC. The chain couples TRBV9 to TRBJ2-1; no firm D call. The CDR3 runs to 14 residues. Germline values: CDR1 SGDLS, CDR2 YYNGEE. V lost 4 bases and J lost 3, with 11 bases in between.

The genes are TRBV29-1 and TRBJ2-3; the D is unclear. The germline V gene has CDR1 SQVTM and CDR2 ANQGSEA. Trimming removed 4 bases from V and 1 base from J, with 12 bases in between. The CDR3 totals 14 residues. In nucleotides, the CDR3 is TGCAGCGTTGGCTGGCCCACAGGCACAGATACGCAGTATTTT. This codes for CSVGWPTGTDTQYF.

The chain uses TRBV5-1 and TRBJ2-5; D not resolved. V was cut by 0 bases and J by 5 bases, with 8 bases left in between. Per the germline V gene, CDR1 is SGHRS and CDR2 is YFSETQ. The CDR3 is made up of 13 amino acids. Here the CDR3 DNA reads TGCGCCAGCAGCTTGGGAGCTGGTGAGACCCAGTACTTC. It encodes CASSLGAGETQYF.